One and the same sample provided the 14 T cell receptor beta chains below, sequenced in a study of T-cell memory formation after mild COVID-19. TCRdb fed the 5' RACE reads into MiXCR, producing one record per CDR3 protein. The top ten clones hold roughly 5.3% of a sample with 100,000 to 150,000 distinct CDR3 sequences, around 15% of them seen once. The sequencing sample was made of PBMCs or a T cell subset sorted from them (not recorded which). The receptors originated from a man younger than 35 who had mild COVID-19 (a few samples of this study predate the infection). Cell type and time point are not known.

This clonotype was seen ten or more times. The chain links TRBV11-2 to TRBJ2-3, with D hard to call. Trimming took 4 bases from V and 4 from J, leaving 3 bases between them. This CDR3 has 11 amino acids. Germline CDR1 and CDR2: SGHAT and FQNNGV. As DNA, the CDR3 is TGTGCCAGCAGCTCGGCAGATACGCAGTATTTT. It translates to CASSSADTQYF.

Only a few counts were recorded for this clonotype. The gene calls are TRBV7-4 and TRBJ1-6; D is perhaps TRBD1 (6 bases). CDR3 length equals 17 residues. The germline V and J ends were trimmed by 3 bases and 1 base, with 13 bases remaining between them. Germline-derived CDR1 and CDR2 are SGHVT and SQSDAQ. The CDR3 sequence: CASSLGQGQSYNSPLHF. Written as DNA, the CDR3 is TGTGCCAGCAGCTTGGGGCAGGGGCAGTCCTATAATTCACCCCTCCACTTT.

The chain joins TRBV20-1 to TRBJ1-4; TRBD1 might be the D (5 bases). CDR1 and CDR2 from the germline V gene are DFQATT and SNEGSKA (reference sequence). Between the trimmed V and J ends, which lost 4 bases and 13 bases, there was a span of 16 bases. The CDR3 is 12 residues long. CDR3: CSATRQNGPLFF. CDR3 sequence (DNA): TGCAGTGCTACCAGACAGAATGGGCCACTGTTTTTT.

The chain uses TRBV10-1 and TRBJ1-1; D not resolved. V was clipped by 1 base and J by 1 base, with 4 bases between them. The CDR3 spans 13 residues. Germline values: CDR1 WNHNN, CDR2 SYGVQD (reference sequence). The CDR3 loop is CASSEFRNTEAFF. In DNA, the CDR3 is TGCGCCAGCAGTGAGTTCCGGAACACTGAAGCTTTCTTT.

V usage is TRBV7-8 and J usage is TRBJ1-4; D is undetermined. The CDR3 has 15 residues. V lost 5 bases to trimming and J lost 5 bases, with 15 bases between them. The germline V gene encodes CDR1 SGHVS and CDR2 FQNEAQ. CDR3 DNA sequence: TGTGCCAGCAGCCCCCCGGGTGGTGGGAATGAAAAACTGTTTTTT. This codes for CASSPPGGGNEKLFF.

This chain connects TRBV4-1 to TRBJ2-5; the match to TRBD2 covers 14 bases. Germline CDR1 is MGHRA and CDR2 is YSYEKL. V lost 4 bases to trimming and J lost 0 bases; unmatched junction nucleotides: 7. The CDR3 is 18 amino acids. The CDR3 region is CASSRGTSGGPYQETQYF. The CDR3 nucleotides are TGCGCCAGCAGCCGAGGGACTAGCGGGGGCCCGTACCAAGAGACCCAGTACTTC.

This clonotype was seen many times. The chain couples TRBV5-1 to TRBJ1-2, with TRBD1 matching over 8 bases. The germline V gene has CDR1 SGHRS and CDR2 YFSETQ. V was pared by 3 bases and J by 10 bases, with 5 bases of the junction left unmatched. This CDR3 comprises 12 residues. CDR3 coding DNA: TGCGCCAGCAGCTGGGGGACAGGAGACTACACCTTC. The encoded protein is CASSWGTGDYTF.

The chain is built from TRBV12-3 or TRBV12-4 and TRBJ2-4, with D tentatively TRBD1 (6 bases). Trimming left V 3 bases short and J 1 base short, with 7 bases between. CDR3 length: 14 amino acids. CDR3: CASSFQGAKNIQYF. CDR3 bases: TGTGCCAGCAGTTTTCAGGGGGCCAAAAACATTCAGTACTTC.

The sample holds a few counts of this clonotype. The rearrangement links TRBV4-2 to TRBJ2-1, with TRBD2 identical over 9 bases. The CDR3 contains 13 residues. The V gene's germline CDR1 is LGHNA and CDR2 YNFKEQ. V lost 6 bases, J lost 13 bases, and 10 bases stayed unmatched. The CDR3 protein is CASRPQRGAPQFF. The CDR3 nucleotides read TGTGCCAGCAGGCCCCAGCGGGGGGCGCCCCAGTTCTTC.

The rearrangement links TRBV7-9 to TRBJ2-3, with TRBD1 matching over 9 bases. Germline V CDR1 and CDR2: SEHNR, FQNEAQ (reference sequence). The CDR3 covers 14 residues. The V segment lost 5 bases and the J segment 4 bases; nucleotides outside the gene matches: 4. The CDR3 is CASSRDRVADTQYF. In DNA form, the CDR3 reads TGTGCCAGCAGCCGGGACAGGGTAGCAGATACGCAGTATTTT. The variable domain in full, completed from reference TRBV7-9 and TRBJ2-3, reads DTGVSQNPRHKITKRGQNVTFRCDPISEHNRLYWYRQTLGQGPEFLTYFQNEAQLEKSRLLSDRFSAERPKGSFSTLEIQRTEQGDSAMYLCASSRDRVADTQYFGPGTRLTVL.

This clonotype has a handful of counts. The rearrangement joins TRBV4-2 to TRBJ2-5, with D tentatively TRBD2 (6 bases). Trimming took 1 base from V and 5 from J, leaving 17 bases between them. This CDR3 has 16 residues. Germline lookup yields CDR1 LGHNA and CDR2 YNFKEQ. CDR3 nucleotide sequence: TGTGCCAGCAGCCAAGGTGTTGGCGGACGGGAGGAGACCCAGTACTTC. Translated, it gives CASSQGVGGREETQYF.

The V call is TRBV7-3, the J call TRBJ2-5, with D unresolved. CDR3 length equals 16 residues. V lost 2 bases and J 0 bases, leaving 13 bases between the germline ends. Looked up from germline, CDR1 is SGHTA and CDR2 is FQGTGA. This CDR3 is CASSLSGPTDQETQYF. The DNA of the CDR3 is TGTGCCAGCAGCTTATCCGGCCCGACGGACCAAGAGACCCAGTACTTC.

This clonotype was detected a few times. The CDR3 sequence: CASSRGVVASYNEQFF. CDR3 nucleotides: TGTGCCAGCAGCCGGGGCGTGGTGGCGAGCTACAATGAGCAGTTCTTC. V and J are TRBV12-3 or TRBV12-4 and TRBJ2-1, with D perhaps assigned TRBD1 or TRBD2 (5 bases each). This CDR3 has 16 residues. V was shortened by 6 bases and J by 3 bases, with 18 bases between the two germline ends.

This clonotype was detected ten times or more. The chain has TRBV4-3 and TRBJ2-2; the D gene is possibly TRBD1 (6 bases). V gave up 3 bases and J gave up 7 bases, with 9 bases separating them. Germline CDR1 LGHNA, CDR2 YSLEER. The CDR3 covers 13 residues. The DNA of the CDR3 is TGCGCCAGCAGCCAGGGGGCGGGCGGGGAGCTGTTTTTT. Translating it yields CASSQGAGGELFF.